The 12 T cell receptor beta chains in this list originate from one sample, sequenced in a study of CD8 T cells in ankylosing spondylitis. From the 5' RACE reads, TCRdb called clonotypes with MiXCR, one entry per CDR3 protein. This table has roughly 230,000 distinct CDR3 sequences, under 20% appearing once. The specimen was blood, either unsorted or a sorted T cell fraction (not recorded which). These receptors came from a male donor with ankylosing spondylitis or in good health (not recorded which).

This sequence joins TRBV11-2 and TRBJ2-1; TRBD1 is a possible D gene (6 bases). CDR3 length: 15 amino acids. Trimming cost V 1 base and J 3 bases, with 10 bases left between them. Germline values: CDR1 SGHAT, CDR2 FQNNGV. CDR3 sequence reads: CASSLVTGSYNEQFF. CDR3 coding DNA: TGTGCCAGCAGCTTAGTAACAGGGAGCTACAATGAGCAGTTCTTC.

The J gene is TRBJ2-5, the V gene TRBV10-3; D is unclear. The CDR3 loop spans 13 amino acids. V was clipped by 3 bases and J by 1 base, with 6 bases between them. Per germline, CDR1 ENHRY and CDR2 SYGVKD. In nucleotides, the CDR3 is TGTGCCATCAGTGATTGGGGCCAAGAGACCCAGTACTTC. Translation gives CAISDWGQETQYF.

The J gene is TRBJ1-5, the V gene TRBV24-1; 9 bases fit TRBD1. V lost 9 bases, J lost 1 base, and 0 bases stayed unmatched. Germline values: CDR1 KGHDR, CDR2 SFDVKD. The CDR3 covers 13 residues. As DNA, the CDR3 is TGTGCCACCGGACAGGGGAGCAATCAGCCCCAGCATTTT. Encoded protein: CATGQGSNQPQHF.

This clonotype has ten or more counts. CDR3: CAISGGPDEQYF. The CDR3 DNA sequence: TGTGCCATCAGTGGGGGACCTGACGAGCAGTACTTC. The chain carries TRBV10-3 and TRBJ2-7, with D perhaps matching TRBD1 or TRBD2 (5 bases each). Trimming left V 4 bases short and J 5 bases short, with 9 bases between. The CDR3 runs 12 residues. The V gene's germline CDR1 is ENHRY and CDR2 SYGVKD.

This clonotype has just a few counts. This chain uses TRBV5-6 with TRBJ2-6, with D possibly being TRBD1 (5 bases). V shed 2 bases and J shed 4 bases, with 10 bases lying between them. This CDR3 comprises 15 residues. CDR1 and CDR2 from the germline V gene are SGHDT and YYEEEE. The CDR3 sequence: CASSFGASGANVLTF. The CDR3 nucleotides are TGTGCCAGCAGCTTTGGGGCCTCCGGGGCCAACGTCCTGACTTTC.

This clonotype has a count of ten or more. This sequence joins TRBV4-2 and TRBJ2-6; D possibly corresponds to TRBD1 (6 bases). V was cut by 3 bases and J by 1 base, with 10 bases left in between. The length of the CDR3 is 16 residues. CDR1 and CDR2 (germline): LGHNA, YNFKEQ. As DNA, the CDR3 is TGTGCCAGCAGCCATGGTACAGGGTCTGGGGCCAACGTCCTGACTTTC. Translating it yields CASSHGTGSGANVLTF.

The chain has TRBV6-5 and TRBJ2-3; the D gene is possibly TRBD2 (6 bases). Trimming pared 0 bases from V and 1 base from J, leaving 11 bases between. Germline CDR1 is MNHEY and CDR2 is SVGAGI. This CDR3 spans 16 amino acids. This chain's CDR3 is CASSYSLAGRTDTQYF. The CDR3 nucleotides read TGTGCCAGCAGTTACTCTCTCGCGGGACGCACAGATACGCAGTATTTT.

This clonotype was found a few times. The V and J genes are TRBV28 and TRBJ2-7; no definite D call. Germline loops: CDR1 MDHEN, CDR2 SYDVKM. V lost 3 bases and J 6 bases, leaving 12 bases between the germline ends. CDR3 length equals 13 residues. The CDR3 bases are TGTGCCAGCAGTTTTGCAGGTCCGCCCGAGCAGTACTTC. This sequence encodes CASSFAGPPEQYF. Full variable domain (missing parts from reference TRBV28 and TRBJ2-7): DVKVTQSSRYLVKRTGEKVFLECVQDMDHENMFWYRQDPGLGLRLIYFSYDVKMKEKGDIPEGYSVSREKKERFSLILESASTNQTSMYLCASSFAGPPEQYFGPGTRLTVT.

The V gene is TRBV29-1, the J gene TRBJ2-3; D is perhaps TRBD2 (5 bases). Per the germline V gene, CDR1 is SQVTM and CDR2 is ANQGSEA. This CDR3 spans 15 amino acids. V dropped 3 bases and J dropped 2 bases, with 15 bases sitting between them. The CDR3: CSVDDLEDFTDTQYF. For the CDR3, the DNA is TGCAGCGTTGATGATCTGGAGGACTTCACAGATACGCAGTATTTT.

The gene calls are TRBV28 and TRBJ1-1; possible D gene TRBD1, 6 bases. Germline CDR1 MDHEN, CDR2 SYDVKM. The length of the CDR3 is 14 residues. V was clipped by 7 bases and J by 2 bases, with 14 bases between them. CDR3 nucleotide sequence: TGTGCCAGCAACTCCCAGGACAGTAACACTGAAGCTTTCTTT. This encodes CASNSQDSNTEAFF.

This chain uses TRBV12-3 or TRBV12-4 with TRBJ2-3; D remains ambiguous. V was shortened by 1 base and J by 0 bases, with 11 bases between the two germline ends. There are 16 residues in the CDR3. CDR3 nucleotide sequence: TGTGCCAGCAGTTTAGGGTCAGCAGGTAGCACAGATACGCAGTATTTT. Residues: CASSLGSAGSTDTQYF.

This clonotype was found a few times. The V and J genes are TRBV4-1 and TRBJ2-5, with 10 positions matching TRBD2. Germline V lookup: CDR1 MGHRA, CDR2 YSYEKL. V lost 4 bases and J lost 1; bases outside the gene matches: 6. The CDR3 extends over 16 amino acids. CDR3 loop: CASSPGLAAIQETQYF. CDR3 bases: TGCGCCAGCAGCCCAGGACTAGCGGCAATCCAAGAGACCCAGTACTTC.